This T cell receptor (beta chain) was retrieved from a study of technical replicates of blood from a handful of donors. Clones were sequenced by immunoSEQ multiplex PCR, and TCRdb holds only the in-frame ones, with some missing. Of approximately 49,000 clones in the sample, roughly 92% are singletons; the top ten hold 3% to 5%. This CDR3 is built from 15 residues. Germline V gives CDR1 SNHLY, CDR2 FYNNEI. Germline trimming cut 6 bases from V and 7 bases from J; bases unmatched to any gene: 8. This rearrangement joins TRBV2 to TRBJ1-6, with 8 bases lining up with TRBD1. The TCR comes from a human donor in good health. Some clones in this sample may be carry-over from other donors' samples. Specimen: PBMCs. CDR3 DNA: TGTGCCAGCAGCGAATTACAGGGGGAAAATTCACCCCTCCACTTT. It translates to CASSELQGENSPLHF. Using reference TRBV2 and TRBJ1-6 for the parts outside the CDR3, the full variable domain is EPEVTQTPSHQVTQMGQEVILRCVPISNHLYFYWYRQILGQKVEFLVSFYNNEISEKSEIFDDQFSVERPDGSNFTLKIRSTKLEDSAMYFCASSELQGENSPLHFGNGTRLTVT.